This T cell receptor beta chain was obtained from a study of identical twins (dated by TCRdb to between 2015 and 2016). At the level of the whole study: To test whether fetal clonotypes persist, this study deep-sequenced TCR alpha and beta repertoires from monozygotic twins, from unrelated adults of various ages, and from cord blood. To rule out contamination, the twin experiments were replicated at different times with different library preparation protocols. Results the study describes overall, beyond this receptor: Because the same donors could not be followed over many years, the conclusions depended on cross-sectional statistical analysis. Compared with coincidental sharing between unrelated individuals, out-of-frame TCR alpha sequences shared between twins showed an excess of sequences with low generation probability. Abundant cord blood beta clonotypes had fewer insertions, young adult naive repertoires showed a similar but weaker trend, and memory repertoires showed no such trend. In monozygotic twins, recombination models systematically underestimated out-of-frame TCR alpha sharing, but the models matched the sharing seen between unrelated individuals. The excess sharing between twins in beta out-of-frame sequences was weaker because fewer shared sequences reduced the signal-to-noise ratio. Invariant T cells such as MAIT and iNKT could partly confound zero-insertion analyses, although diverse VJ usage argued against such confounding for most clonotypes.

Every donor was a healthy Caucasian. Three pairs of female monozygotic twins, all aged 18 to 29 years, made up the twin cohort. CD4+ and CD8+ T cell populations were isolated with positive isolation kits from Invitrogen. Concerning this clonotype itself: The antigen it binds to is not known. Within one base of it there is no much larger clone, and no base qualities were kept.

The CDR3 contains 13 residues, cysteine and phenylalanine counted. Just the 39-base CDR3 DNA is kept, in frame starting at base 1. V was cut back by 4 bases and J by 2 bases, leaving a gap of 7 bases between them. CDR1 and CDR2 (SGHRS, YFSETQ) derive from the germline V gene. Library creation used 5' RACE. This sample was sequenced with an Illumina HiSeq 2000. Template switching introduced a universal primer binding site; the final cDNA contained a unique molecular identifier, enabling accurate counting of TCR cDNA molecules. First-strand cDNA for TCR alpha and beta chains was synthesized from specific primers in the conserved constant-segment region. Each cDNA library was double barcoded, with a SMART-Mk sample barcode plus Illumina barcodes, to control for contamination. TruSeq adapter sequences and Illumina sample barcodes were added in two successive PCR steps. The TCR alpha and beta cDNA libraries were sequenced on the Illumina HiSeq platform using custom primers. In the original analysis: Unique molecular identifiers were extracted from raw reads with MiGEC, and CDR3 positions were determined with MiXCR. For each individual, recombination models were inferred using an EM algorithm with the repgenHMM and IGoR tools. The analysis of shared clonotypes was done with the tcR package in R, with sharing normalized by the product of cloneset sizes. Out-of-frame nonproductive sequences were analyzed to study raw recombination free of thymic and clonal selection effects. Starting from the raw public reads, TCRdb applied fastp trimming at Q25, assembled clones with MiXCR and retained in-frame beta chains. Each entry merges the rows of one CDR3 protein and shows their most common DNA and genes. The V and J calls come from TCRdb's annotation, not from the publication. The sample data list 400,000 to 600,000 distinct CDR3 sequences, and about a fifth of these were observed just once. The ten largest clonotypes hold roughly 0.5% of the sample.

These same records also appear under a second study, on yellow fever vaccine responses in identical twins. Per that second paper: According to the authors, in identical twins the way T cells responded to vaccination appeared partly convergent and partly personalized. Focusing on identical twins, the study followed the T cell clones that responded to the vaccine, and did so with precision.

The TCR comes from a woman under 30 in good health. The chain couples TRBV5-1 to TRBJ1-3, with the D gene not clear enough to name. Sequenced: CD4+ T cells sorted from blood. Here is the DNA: TGCGCCAGCAGCATAGATCCTGGAAACACCATATATTTT. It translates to CASSIDPGNTIYF.